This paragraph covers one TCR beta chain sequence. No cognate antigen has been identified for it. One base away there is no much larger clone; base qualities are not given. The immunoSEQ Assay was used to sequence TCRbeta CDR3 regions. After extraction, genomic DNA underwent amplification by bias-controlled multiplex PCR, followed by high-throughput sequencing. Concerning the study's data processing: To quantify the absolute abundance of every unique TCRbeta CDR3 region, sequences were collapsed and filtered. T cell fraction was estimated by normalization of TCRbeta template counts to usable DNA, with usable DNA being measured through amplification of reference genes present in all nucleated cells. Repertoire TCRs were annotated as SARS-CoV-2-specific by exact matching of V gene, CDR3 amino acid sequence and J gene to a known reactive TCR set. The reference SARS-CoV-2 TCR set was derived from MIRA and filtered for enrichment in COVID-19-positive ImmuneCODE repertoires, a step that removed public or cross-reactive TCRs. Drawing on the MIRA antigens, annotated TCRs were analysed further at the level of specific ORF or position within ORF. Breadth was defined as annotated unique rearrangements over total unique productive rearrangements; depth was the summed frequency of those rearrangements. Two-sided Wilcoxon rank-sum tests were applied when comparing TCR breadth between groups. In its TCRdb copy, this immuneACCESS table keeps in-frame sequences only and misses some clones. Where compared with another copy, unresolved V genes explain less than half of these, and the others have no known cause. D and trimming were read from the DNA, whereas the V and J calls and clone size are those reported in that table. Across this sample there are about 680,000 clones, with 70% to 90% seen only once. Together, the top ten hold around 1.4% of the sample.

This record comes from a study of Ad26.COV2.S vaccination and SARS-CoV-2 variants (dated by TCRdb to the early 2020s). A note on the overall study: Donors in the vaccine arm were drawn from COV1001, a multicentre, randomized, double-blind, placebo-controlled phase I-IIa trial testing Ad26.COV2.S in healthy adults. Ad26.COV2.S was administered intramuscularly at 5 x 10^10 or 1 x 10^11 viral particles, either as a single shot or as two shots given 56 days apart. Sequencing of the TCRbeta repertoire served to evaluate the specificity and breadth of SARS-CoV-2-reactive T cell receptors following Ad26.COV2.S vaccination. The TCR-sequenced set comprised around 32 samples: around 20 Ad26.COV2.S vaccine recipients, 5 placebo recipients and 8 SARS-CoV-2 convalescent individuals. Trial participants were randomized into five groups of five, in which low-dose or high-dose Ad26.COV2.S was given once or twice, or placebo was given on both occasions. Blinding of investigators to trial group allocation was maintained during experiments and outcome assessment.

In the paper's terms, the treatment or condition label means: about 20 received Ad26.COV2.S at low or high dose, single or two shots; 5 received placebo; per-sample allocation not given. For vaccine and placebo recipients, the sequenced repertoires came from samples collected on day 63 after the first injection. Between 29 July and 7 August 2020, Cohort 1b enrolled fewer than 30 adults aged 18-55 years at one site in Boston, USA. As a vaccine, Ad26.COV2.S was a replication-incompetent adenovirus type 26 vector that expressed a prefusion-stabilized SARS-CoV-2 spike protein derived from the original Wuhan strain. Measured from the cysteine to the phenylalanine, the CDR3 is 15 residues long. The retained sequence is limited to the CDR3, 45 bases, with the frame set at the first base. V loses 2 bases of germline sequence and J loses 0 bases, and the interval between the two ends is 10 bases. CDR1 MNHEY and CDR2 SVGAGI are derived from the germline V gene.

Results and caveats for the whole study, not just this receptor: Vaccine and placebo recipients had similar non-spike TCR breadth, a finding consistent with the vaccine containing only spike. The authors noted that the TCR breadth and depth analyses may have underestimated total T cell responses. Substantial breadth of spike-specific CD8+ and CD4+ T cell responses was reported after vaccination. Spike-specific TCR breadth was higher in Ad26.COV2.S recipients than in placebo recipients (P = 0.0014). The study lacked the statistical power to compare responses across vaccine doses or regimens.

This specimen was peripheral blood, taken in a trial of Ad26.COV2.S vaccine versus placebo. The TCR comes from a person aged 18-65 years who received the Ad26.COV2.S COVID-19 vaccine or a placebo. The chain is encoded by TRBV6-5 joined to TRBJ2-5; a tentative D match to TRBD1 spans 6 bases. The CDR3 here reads CASSYRDKYQETQYF. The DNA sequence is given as TGTGCCAGCAGTTACCGGGACAAGTACCAAGAGACCCAGTACTTC.